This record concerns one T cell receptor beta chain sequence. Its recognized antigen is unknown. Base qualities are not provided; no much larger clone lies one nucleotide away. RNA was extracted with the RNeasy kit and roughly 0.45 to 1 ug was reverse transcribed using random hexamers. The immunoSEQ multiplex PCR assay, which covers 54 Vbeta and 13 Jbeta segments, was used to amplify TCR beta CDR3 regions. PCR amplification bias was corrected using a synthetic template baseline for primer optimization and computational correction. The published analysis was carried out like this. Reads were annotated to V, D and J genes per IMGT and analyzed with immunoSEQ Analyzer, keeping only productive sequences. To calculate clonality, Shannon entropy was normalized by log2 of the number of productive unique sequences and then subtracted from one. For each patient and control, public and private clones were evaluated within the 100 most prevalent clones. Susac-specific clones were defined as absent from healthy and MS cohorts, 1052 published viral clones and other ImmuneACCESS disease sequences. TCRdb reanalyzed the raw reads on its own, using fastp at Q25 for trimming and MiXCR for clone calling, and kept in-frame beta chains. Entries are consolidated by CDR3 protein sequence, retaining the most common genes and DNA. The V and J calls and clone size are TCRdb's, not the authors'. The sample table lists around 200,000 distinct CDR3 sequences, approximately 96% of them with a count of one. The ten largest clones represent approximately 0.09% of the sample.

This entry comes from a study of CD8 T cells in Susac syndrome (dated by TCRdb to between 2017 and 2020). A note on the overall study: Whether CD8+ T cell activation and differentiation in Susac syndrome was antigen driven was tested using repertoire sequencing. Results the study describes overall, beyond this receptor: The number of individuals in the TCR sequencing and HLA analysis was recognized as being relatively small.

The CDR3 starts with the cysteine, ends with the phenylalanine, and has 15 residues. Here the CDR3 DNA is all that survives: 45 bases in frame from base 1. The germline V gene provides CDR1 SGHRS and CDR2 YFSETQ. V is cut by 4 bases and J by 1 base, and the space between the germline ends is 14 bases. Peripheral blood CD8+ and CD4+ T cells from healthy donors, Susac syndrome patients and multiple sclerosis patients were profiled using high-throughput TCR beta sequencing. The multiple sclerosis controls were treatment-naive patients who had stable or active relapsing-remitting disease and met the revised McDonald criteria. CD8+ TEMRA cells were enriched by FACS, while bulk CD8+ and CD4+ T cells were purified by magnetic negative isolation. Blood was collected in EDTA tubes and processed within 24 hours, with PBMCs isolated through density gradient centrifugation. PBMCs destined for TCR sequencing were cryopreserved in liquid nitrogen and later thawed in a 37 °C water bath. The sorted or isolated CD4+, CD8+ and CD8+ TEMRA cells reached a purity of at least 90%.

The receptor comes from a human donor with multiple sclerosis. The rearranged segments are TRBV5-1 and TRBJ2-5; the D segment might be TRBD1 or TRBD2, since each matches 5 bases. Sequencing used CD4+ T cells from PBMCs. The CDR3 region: CASSLAGTTQETQYF. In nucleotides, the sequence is TGCGCCAGCAGCCTCGCCGGGACCACCCAAGAGACCCAGTACTTC.